This record concerns one T cell receptor (beta chain) sequence. The antigen is unknown. The CDR3 is 14 amino acids. The V and J ends lost 4 bases and 10 bases, in that order; junction bases with no gene match: 7. Germline-derived CDR1 and CDR2 are SQVTM and ANQGSEA. Measured with immunoSEQ multiplex PCR; TCRdb has only the in-frame clones, and not every one. The sample contains about 120,000 clones, around 89% of which appear only once. The entry originates in a study of cytomegalovirus exposure and HLA in healthy donors. Study at large: Both the roughly 120 validation repertoires and the approximately 700 first-cohort repertoires used the same platform, as reported by a later analysis.

Study conclusions and caveats: Cytomegalovirus status, reportedly, was diagnosed with high specificity and sensitivity by the classifier.

Separate from the approximately 700-subject first cohort was the roughly 120-subject validation cohort, to which the donors belonged. J is TRBJ2-1 and V is TRBV29-1, with TRBD2 matching over 13 bases. The sequencing sample was made of PBMCs. The TCR sequence derives from a woman aged 18-30 years in good health and CMV-seropositive. This CDR3 is CSVGPGLAGTEQFF. CDR3 in DNA: TGCAGCGTTGGTCCGGGACTAGCGGGAACCGAGCAGTTCTTC.